Each of the 25 T cell receptor beta chains below was sequenced from the same sample in a study of shared clonotypes between healthy human individuals (dated by TCRdb to 2020 to 2021). Libraries were built with the immunoSEQ multiplex PCR assay. This is the immuneACCESS table as TCRdb keeps it, with only in-frame sequences that have V and J called. A part of the clones is gone; compared with another copy, unresolved V genes explain less than half, and the rest is unexplained. The sample profile shows 2,500,000 or so clones; over 85% of them were found once. Of the sample, 0.36% is held by the ten largest clones. The sample taken for sequencing was naive CD4+ T cells from PBMCs. Explained via the paper, the cell subset or site label denotes: CD45RA+ positively selected. The receptors stem from a man younger than 30 in good health. Some clones in this sample may be carry-over from other donors' samples.

The chain joins TRBV7-8 to TRBJ2-1, with D possibly being TRBD1 (5 bases). V was cut by 0 bases and J by 9 bases, with 15 bases left in between. Germline CDR1 is SGHVS and CDR2 is FQNEAQ. CDR3 length: 15 residues. In DNA, the CDR3 is TGTGCCAGCAGCTTAGCGGGAAAAGGGGTAGGTGAGCAGTTCTTC. Translated, it gives CASSLAGKGVGEQFF.

The chain uses TRBV9 and TRBJ2-2; D unclear. Trimming shortened V by 0 bases and J by 0 bases, and 9 bases separated the two germline ends. The CDR3 contains 16 residues. Germline V gene data show CDR1 as SGDLS and CDR2 as YYNGEE. CDR3 in amino acids: CASSVGAASNTGELFF. The DNA for the CDR3 is TGTGCCAGCAGCGTAGGGGCGGCTTCGAACACCGGGGAGCTGTTTTTT.

In regard to this clone: Other DNA sequences in the same sample also yield this CDR3. The chain couples TRBV6-1 to TRBJ1-2; 10 nucleotides agree with TRBD1. CDR1 is MNHNS and CDR2 is SASEGT in the germline V gene. The CDR3 has 14 amino acids. The V segment lost 2 bases and the J segment 5 bases; nucleotides outside the gene matches: 2. Written as DNA, the CDR3 is TGTGCCAGCAGTGAAAGGGACAGGGGATATGGCTACACCTTC. Protein sequence: CASSERDRGYGYTF.

The chain couples TRBV5-8 to TRBJ1-3; weak D call: TRBD1 (6 bases). Germline CDR1 is SGHTS and CDR2 is YDEGEE. Trimming took off 6 bases at V and 0 bases at J, with 16 bases between the two ends. The CDR3 sequence is 16 residues long. This CDR3 reads CASTPGHQFSGNTIYF. The CDR3 DNA sequence: TGTGCCAGCACACCGGGACACCAATTCTCTGGAAACACCATATATTTT.

The chain employs TRBV19 and TRBJ1-5, with unresolved D. Trimming took 11 bases from V and 0 from J, leaving 17 bases between them. The CDR3 covers 15 residues. CDR1 and CDR2 from the germline V gene are LNHDA and SQIVND (reference sequence). As DNA, the CDR3 is TGTGCCGTCTCTCGAGGCGAAAATAGCAATCAGCCCCAGCATTTT. Its translation is CAVSRGENSNQPQHF.

The CDR3 reads CASSYATGRSYEQYF. CDR3 DNA sequence: TGTGCCAGCAGTTACGCGACAGGGAGGTCCTACGAGCAGTACTTC. The chain joins TRBV6-5 to TRBJ2-7; a possible D gene is TRBD1 (7 bases). V dropped 2 bases and J dropped 1 base, with 12 bases sitting between them. Germline V gene sequence: CDR1 MNHEY, CDR2 SVGAGI. The CDR3 extends over 15 amino acids.

The rearrangement uses TRBV21-1 and TRBJ2-1. TRBV21-1 is a known pseudogene. This CDR3 region has 13 residues. The CDR3, as DNA: TGTGCCAGCAGCGCGGGCCAGGGCAATGAGCAGTTCTTC. Amino acid sequence: CASSAGQGNEQFF.

The gene calls are TRBV19 and TRBJ2-1, with 8 bases identical to TRBD2. Germline assignment: CDR1 LNHDA and CDR2 SQIVND (reference sequence). Trimming cost V 3 bases and J 7 bases; bases outside gene matches: 8. CDR3 size: 15 residues. The CDR3 spells CASSMRAGENNEQFF. CDR3 bases: TGTGCCAGTAGTATGAGAGCGGGAGAGAATAATGAGCAGTTCTTC.

Only a few counts were recorded for this clone. This sequence joins TRBV6-6 and TRBJ1-1; the D gene is possibly TRBD1 (5 bases). The CDR3 is made up of 14 amino acids. Germline V gene data show CDR1 as MNHNY and CDR2 as SVGAGI (reference sequence). Between the trimmed V and J ends, which lost 5 bases and 1 base, there was a span of 11 bases. The CDR3 coding sequence is TGTGCCAGCAGTGACAGAGACCAGAACACTGAAGCTTTCTTT. This codes for CASSDRDQNTEAFF.

The rearrangement uses TRBV18 and TRBJ2-7, with TRBD2 identical over 9 bases. The V and J ends lost 3 bases and 6 bases, in that order; junction bases with no gene match: 15. This CDR3 has 17 residues. Germline assignment: CDR1 KGHSH and CDR2 LQKENI. The CDR3 sequence: CASSPVLAGAGFSEQYF. The CDR3 DNA is TGTGCCAGCTCACCGGTATTAGCGGGAGCCGGATTTTCCGAGCAGTACTTC.

V gene TRBV28 combines with J gene TRBJ1-1; D might be TRBD1 (6 bases). Germline lookup yields CDR1 MDHEN and CDR2 SYDVKM. The CDR3 is made up of 15 amino acids. The V end lost 2 bases, the J end lost 4 bases, and 14 bases lay between the germline ends. For the CDR3, the DNA is TGTGCCAGCAGTTTAGCGGACAGAGAGTTCACTGAAGCTTTCTTT. Its protein product is CASSLADREFTEAFF. Full variable domain (outside the CDR3, taken from reference TRBV28 and TRBJ1-1): DVKVTQSSRYLVKRTGEKVFLECVQDMDHENMFWYRQDPGLGLRLIYFSYDVKMKEKGDIPEGYSVSREKKERFSLILESASTNQTSMYLCASSLADREFTEAFFGQGTRLTVV.

This clone has only one observation. This chain links TRBV4-1 with TRBJ2-7; D assignment may be TRBD1 or TRBD2 (5 bases each). The CDR3 loop spans 15 amino acids. Germline V CDR1 and CDR2: MGHRA, YSYEKL. V gave up 1 base and J gave up 2 bases, with 12 bases separating them. The CDR3 protein is CASSQGGGFPYEQYF. The CDR3 DNA sequence: TGCGCCAGCAGCCAAGGGGGCGGGTTCCCCTACGAGCAGTACTTC.

This sequence joins TRBV7-2 and TRBJ2-1; no reliable D call. The CDR3 is 14 residues long. V gave up 2 bases and J gave up 4 bases, with 9 bases separating them. The V gene's germline CDR1 is SGHTA and CDR2 FQGNSA. The CDR3 sequence is CASSLLPRYNEQFF. In nucleotides, the CDR3 is TGTGCCAGCAGCTTACTGCCTAGGTACAATGAGCAGTTCTTC.

In this sample, this clone turned up once. This chain joins TRBV15 and TRBJ1-4; D unclear. V was shortened by 0 bases and J by 5 bases, with 10 bases between the two germline ends. The CDR3 is 15 amino acids. Germline V gene lookup returns CDR1 LNHNV and CDR2 YYDKDF (reference sequence). CDR3 in DNA: TGTGCCACCAGCAGAGATCCCGGCACAAATGAAAAACTGTTTTTT. Its translation is CATSRDPGTNEKLFF.

The chain uses TRBV7-3 and TRBJ2-2, with unresolved D. This CDR3 spans 16 amino acids. CDR1 is SGHTA and CDR2 is FQGTGA in the germline V gene. V was pared by 0 bases and J by 1 base, with 9 bases between. This CDR3 is CASSLTRQENTGELFF. The CDR3 DNA is TGTGCCAGCAGCTTAACGCGGCAGGAGAACACCGGGGAGCTGTTTTTT.

The rearrangement links TRBV7-8 to TRBJ1-1; D uncertain. Between the trimmed V and J ends, which lost 5 bases and 1 base, there was a span of 17 bases. This CDR3 comprises 16 residues. From germline, CDR1 is SGHVS and CDR2 FQNEAQ. The CDR3 DNA reads as TGTGCCAGCAGCGCGCCCCCGACGTGGGGGAACACTGAAGCTTTCTTT. It translates to CASSAPPTWGNTEAFF.

The chain uses TRBV19 and TRBJ1-2; TRBD1 aligns across 7 bases. The germline V gene has CDR1 LNHDA and CDR2 SQIVND (reference sequence). CDR3 length: 14 amino acids. The ends lost 7 bases at V and 2 bases at J; junction bases unmatched: 7. The CDR3 sequence is CASTRTGLNYGYTF. The CDR3 DNA is TGTGCCAGTACCCGGACAGGACTGAACTATGGCTACACCTTC.

This clone was seen a handful of times. The identical CDR3 is also encoded by other nucleotide sequences in the sample. The CDR3 loop is CASSGTGGTEAFF. CDR3 DNA sequence: TGTGCCAGCAGCGGAACAGGCGGGACTGAAGCTTTCTTT. The chain combines TRBV9 with TRBJ1-1; D may be TRBD1 (5 bases). CDR3 size: 13 residues. Deletions cut 3 bases from V and 5 bases from J, with 11 bases between. CDR1 SGDLS and CDR2 YYNGEE come from the germline V gene.

This chain uses TRBV6-5 with TRBJ1-1, with 8 bases matching TRBD1. Germline CDR1 is MNHEY and CDR2 is SVGAGI. The CDR3 runs 15 residues. Trimming at V came to 6 bases and at J to 4 bases, leaving 10 bases not matched to a gene. As DNA, the CDR3 is TGTGCCAGCAGCCCACCCCCGACAGGGGCCACTGAAGCTTTCTTT. Residues: CASSPPPTGATEAFF.

This sequence joins TRBV6-5 and TRBJ1-4, with a tentative D call TRBD1 (6 bases). CDR1 MNHEY and CDR2 SVGAGI come from the germline V gene. The CDR3 totals 16 residues. Trimming took 2 bases from V and 4 from J, leaving 14 bases between them. The CDR3 DNA reads TGTGCCAGCAGTTACCATACAGGGAACCATAATGAAAAACTGTTTTTT. As protein: CASSYHTGNHNEKLFF.

This clone was recorded a few times. Other nucleotide sequences in the sample specify the same CDR3. V usage is TRBV28 and J usage is TRBJ2-6; the D is unclear. CDR1 is MDHEN and CDR2 is SYDVKM in the germline V gene. This CDR3 is 13 amino acids long. V was pared by 1 base and J by 4 bases, with 2 bases between. The CDR3 DNA reads TGTGCCAGCAGTTTATCGGGGGCCAACGTCCTGACTTTC. This codes for CASSLSGANVLTF.

This clone was seen a few times. The chain has TRBV5-1 and TRBJ1-1, with D possibly TRBD1 on 5 matching bases. This CDR3 has 13 residues. The germline V gene encodes CDR1 SGHRS and CDR2 YFSETQ. V was clipped by 5 bases and J by 9 bases, with 17 bases between them. CDR3: CASSFGGRAKAFF. The DNA for the CDR3 is TGCGCCAGCAGTTTTGGGGGAAGGGCGAAAGCTTTCTTT.

In the case of this clone: The same CDR3 is also encoded by other DNA sequences in this sample. The chain carries TRBV9 and TRBJ2-1; D is unresolved. This CDR3 comprises 14 residues. V lost 3 bases, J lost 0 bases, and 7 bases lay in between. Germline lookup yields CDR1 SGDLS and CDR2 YYNGEE. The CDR3 reads CASSGLSSYNEQFF. The CDR3 DNA reads TGTGCCAGCAGCGGTTTGAGCTCCTACAATGAGCAGTTCTTC.

The chain employs TRBV4-3 and TRBJ1-2, with unresolved D. CDR1 is LGHNA and CDR2 is YSLEER in the germline V gene. Trimming removed 2 bases at V and 8 bases at J, with 18 bases between. The CDR3 totals 15 residues. The CDR3: CASSQTPGDPWGYTF. The CDR3 DNA reads as TGCGCCAGCAGCCAAACCCCCGGGGATCCTTGGGGCTACACCTTC.

This sequence joins TRBV7-2 and TRBJ1-1; D not certain. Germline CDR1 SGHTA, CDR2 FQGNSA. The CDR3 has 14 residues. Trimming shortened V by 3 bases and J by 0 bases, and 8 bases separated the two germline ends. In DNA, the CDR3 is TGTGCCAGCAGCTTCCGGCAGCTGAACACTGAAGCTTTCTTT. It translates to CASSFRQLNTEAFF.